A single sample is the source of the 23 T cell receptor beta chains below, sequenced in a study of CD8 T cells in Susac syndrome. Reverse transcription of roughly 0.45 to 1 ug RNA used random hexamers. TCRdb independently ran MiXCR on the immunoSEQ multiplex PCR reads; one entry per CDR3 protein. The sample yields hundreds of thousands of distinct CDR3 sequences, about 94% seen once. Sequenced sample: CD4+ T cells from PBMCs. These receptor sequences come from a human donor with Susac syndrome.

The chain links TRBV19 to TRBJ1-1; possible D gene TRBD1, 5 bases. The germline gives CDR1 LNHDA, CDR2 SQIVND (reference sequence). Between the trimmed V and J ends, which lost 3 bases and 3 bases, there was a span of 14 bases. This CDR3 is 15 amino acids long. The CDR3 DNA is TGTGCCAGTAGTATCCTTGCAGGGAGTTACACTGAAGCTTTCTTT. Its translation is CASSILAGSYTEAFF.

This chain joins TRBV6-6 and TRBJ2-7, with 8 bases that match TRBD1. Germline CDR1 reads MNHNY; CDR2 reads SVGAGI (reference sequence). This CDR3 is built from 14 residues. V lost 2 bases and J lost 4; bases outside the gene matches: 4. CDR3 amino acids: CASSYLQGGYEQYF. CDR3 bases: TGTGCCAGCAGTTACCTACAGGGGGGTTACGAGCAGTACTTC.

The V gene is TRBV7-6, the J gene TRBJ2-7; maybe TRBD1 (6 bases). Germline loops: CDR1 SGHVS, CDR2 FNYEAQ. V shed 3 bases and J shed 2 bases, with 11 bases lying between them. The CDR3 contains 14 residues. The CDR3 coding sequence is TGTGCCAGCAGCTTGGCCAGGGGAACCTACGAGCAGTACTTC. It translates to CASSLARGTYEQYF.

CDR3 DNA sequence: TGCAGTGGTACTAGGGAGGAAACCACAGATACGCAGTATTTT. Protein: CSGTREETTDTQYF. V and J are TRBV20-1 and TRBJ2-3; possible D gene TRBD2, 6 bases. In germline, CDR1 is DFQATT, CDR2 SNEGSKA (reference sequence). V dropped 7 bases and J dropped 2 bases, with 16 bases sitting between them. There are 14 residues in the CDR3.

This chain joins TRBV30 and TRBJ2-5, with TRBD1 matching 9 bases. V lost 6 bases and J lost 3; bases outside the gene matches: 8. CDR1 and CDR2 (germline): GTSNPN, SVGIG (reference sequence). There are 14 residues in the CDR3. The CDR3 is CACAPGTGKETQYF. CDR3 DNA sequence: TGTGCCTGTGCCCCCGGGACAGGGAAAGAGACCCAGTACTTC.

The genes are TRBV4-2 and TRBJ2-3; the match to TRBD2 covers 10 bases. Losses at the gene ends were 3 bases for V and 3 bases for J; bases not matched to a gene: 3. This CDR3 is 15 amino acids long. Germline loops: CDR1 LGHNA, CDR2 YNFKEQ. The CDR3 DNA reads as TGTGCCAGCAGCCACGGACTAGCGGTTACAGATACGCAGTATTTT. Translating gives CASSHGLAVTDTQYF.

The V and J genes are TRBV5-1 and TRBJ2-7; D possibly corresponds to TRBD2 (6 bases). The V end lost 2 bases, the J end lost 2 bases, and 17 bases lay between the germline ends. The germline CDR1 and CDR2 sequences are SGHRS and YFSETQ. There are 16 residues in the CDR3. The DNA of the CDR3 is TGCGCCAGCAGCTTCTCCCTAGCGAGACGTCCCTACGAGCAGTACTTC. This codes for CASSFSLARRPYEQYF.

CDR3 region: CSARERYGARYSNQPQHF. The CDR3 bases are TGCAGTGCTAGAGAGAGATATGGGGCGCGGTATAGCAATCAGCCCCAGCATTTT. V is TRBV20-1 and J is TRBJ1-5, with D possibly matching TRBD1 (5 bases). The V end lost 0 bases, the J end lost 0 bases, and 18 bases lay between the germline ends. Germline CDR1 reads DFQATT; CDR2 reads SNEGSKA (reference sequence). The CDR3 loop spans 18 amino acids.

CDR3 amino acids: CSARDRRVAGELFF. For the CDR3, the DNA is TGCAGTGCTAGAGATCGGAGGGTGGCTGGGGAGCTGTTTTTT. The chain carries TRBV20-1 and TRBJ2-2; a possible D gene is TRBD2 (6 bases). This CDR3 spans 14 amino acids. Trimming cost V 0 bases and J 8 bases, with 13 bases left between them. The V gene's germline CDR1 is DFQATT and CDR2 SNEGSKA (reference sequence).

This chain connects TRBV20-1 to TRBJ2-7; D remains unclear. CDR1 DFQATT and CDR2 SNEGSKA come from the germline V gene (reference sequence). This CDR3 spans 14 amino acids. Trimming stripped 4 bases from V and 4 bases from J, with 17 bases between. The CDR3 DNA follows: TGCAGTGCTATCGGCCGGCAAGCACCATACGAGCAGTACTTC. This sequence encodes CSAIGRQAPYEQYF.

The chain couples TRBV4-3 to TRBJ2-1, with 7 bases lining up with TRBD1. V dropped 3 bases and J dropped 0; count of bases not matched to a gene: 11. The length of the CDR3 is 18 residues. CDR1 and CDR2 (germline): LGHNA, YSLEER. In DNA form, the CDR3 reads TGCGCCAGCAGCCAGCCTACCGGACAGGTGAGCTCCTACAATGAGCAGTTCTTC. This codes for CASSQPTGQVSSYNEQFF.

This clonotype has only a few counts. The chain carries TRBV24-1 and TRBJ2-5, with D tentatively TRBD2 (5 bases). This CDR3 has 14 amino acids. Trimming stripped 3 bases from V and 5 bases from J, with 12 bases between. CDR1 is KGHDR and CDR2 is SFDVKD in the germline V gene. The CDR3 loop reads CATSDATERETQYF. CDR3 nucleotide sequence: TGTGCCACCAGTGATGCTACAGAGCGGGAGACCCAGTACTTC.

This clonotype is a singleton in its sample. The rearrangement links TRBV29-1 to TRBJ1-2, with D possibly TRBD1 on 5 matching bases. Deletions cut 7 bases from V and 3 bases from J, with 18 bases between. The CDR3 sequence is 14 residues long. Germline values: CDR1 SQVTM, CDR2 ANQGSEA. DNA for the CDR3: TGCAGCGCCGAGCCCAGACAGAAAGACTATGGCTACACCTTC. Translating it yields CSAEPRQKDYGYTF.

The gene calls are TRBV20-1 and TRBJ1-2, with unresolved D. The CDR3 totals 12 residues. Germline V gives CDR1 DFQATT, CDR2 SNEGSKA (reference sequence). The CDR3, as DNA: TGCAGCTCTTGGAGTTTGGGTTATGGCTACACCTTC. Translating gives CSSWSLGYGYTF.

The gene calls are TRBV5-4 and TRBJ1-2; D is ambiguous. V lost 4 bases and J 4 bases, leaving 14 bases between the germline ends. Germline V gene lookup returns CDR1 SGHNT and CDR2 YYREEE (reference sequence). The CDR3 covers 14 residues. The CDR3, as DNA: TGTGCCAGCAGCCCCCCCGCAGGCGGCTATGGCTACACCTTC. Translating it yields CASSPPAGGYGYTF. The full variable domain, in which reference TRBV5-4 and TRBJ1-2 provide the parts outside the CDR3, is ETGVTQSPTHLIKTRGQQVTLRCSSQSGHNTVSWYQQALGQGPQFIFQYYREEENGRGNFPPRFSGLQFPNYSSELNVNALELDDSALYLCASSPPAGGYGYTFGSGTRLTVV.

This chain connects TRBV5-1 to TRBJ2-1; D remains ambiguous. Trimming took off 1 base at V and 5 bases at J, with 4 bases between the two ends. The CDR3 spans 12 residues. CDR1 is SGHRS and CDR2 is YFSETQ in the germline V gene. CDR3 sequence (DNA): TGCGCCAGCAGCTTGACCCACAATGAGCAGTTCTTC. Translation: CASSLTHNEQFF.

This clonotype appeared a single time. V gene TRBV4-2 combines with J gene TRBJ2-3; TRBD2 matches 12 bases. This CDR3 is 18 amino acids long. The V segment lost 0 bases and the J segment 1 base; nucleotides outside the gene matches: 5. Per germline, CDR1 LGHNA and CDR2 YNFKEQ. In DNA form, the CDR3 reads TGTGCCAGCAGCCAAGAGTCTAGCGGGGGGGCAGGCACAGATACGCAGTATTTT. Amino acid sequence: CASSQESSGGAGTDTQYF.

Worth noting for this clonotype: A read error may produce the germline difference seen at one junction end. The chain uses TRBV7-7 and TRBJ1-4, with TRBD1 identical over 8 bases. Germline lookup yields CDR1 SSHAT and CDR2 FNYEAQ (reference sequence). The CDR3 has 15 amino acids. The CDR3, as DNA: TGTGCTAGCAGTCCCACAGGGGGGGAGAATGAAAAACTGTTTTTT. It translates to CASSPTGGENEKLFF.

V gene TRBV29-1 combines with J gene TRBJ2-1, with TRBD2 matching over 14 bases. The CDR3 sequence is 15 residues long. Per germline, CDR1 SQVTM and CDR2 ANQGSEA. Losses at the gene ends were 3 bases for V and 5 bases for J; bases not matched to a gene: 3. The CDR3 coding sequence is TGCAGCGTTGAGACTAGCGGGGGGGTCAACAATGAGCAGTTCTTC. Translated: CSVETSGGVNNEQFF.

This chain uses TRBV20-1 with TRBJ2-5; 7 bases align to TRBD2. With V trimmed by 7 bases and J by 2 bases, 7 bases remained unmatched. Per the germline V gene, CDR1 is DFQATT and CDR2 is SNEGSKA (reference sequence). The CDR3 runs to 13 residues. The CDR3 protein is CSGNSGLQETQYF. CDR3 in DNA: TGCAGTGGGAATAGCGGGTTACAAGAGACCCAGTACTTC.

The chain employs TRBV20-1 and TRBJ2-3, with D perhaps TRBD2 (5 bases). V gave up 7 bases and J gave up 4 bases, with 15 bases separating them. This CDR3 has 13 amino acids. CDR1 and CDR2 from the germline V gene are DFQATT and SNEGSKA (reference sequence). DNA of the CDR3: TGCAGTGGACTCCCTGGAGGTCCAGATACGCAGTATTTT. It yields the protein CSGLPGGPDTQYF.

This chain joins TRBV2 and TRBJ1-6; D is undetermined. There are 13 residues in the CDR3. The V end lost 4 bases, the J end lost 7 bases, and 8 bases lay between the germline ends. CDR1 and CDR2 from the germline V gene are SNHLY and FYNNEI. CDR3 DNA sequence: TGTGCCAGCAGTGCTACCAGGAATTCACCCCTCCACTTT. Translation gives CASSATRNSPLHF.

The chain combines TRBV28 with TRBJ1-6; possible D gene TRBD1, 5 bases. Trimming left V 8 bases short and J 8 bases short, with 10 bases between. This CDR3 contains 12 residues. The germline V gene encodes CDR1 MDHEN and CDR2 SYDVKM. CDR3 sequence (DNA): TGTGCCAGCGGGGGGTATGATTCACCCCTCCACTTT. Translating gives CASGGYDSPLHF.